This record looks at one TCR beta chain sequence and its context. Its antigen is unidentified. TCRdb analysed the RT-PCR reads with MiXCR anew, one entry per CDR3 protein. In the table there are over 550 distinct CDR3 sequences, about 93% of which are singletons. The sample originates from a study of yellow fever vaccine responses in identical twins. Study-level results: Twins reportedly appeared to share part of their vaccine T cell response while keeping part individual.

The CDR3 length is 11 residues. Germline CDR1 is LNHDA and CDR2 is SQIVND (reference sequence). Trimming took off 8 bases at V and 4 bases at J, with 8 bases between the two ends. The sequence was collected from a young woman who received the yellow fever vaccine. This chain links TRBV19 with TRBJ1-1, with D possibly matching TRBD1 (5 bases). Sequences were derived from T cells from blood (PBMCs), unsorted or a sorted subset (not recorded which), sampled before or after yellow fever vaccination (not recorded which). DNA of the CDR3: TGTGCCAGTTCGGGGGGCACTGAAGCTTTCTTT. Residues: CASSGGTEAFF.